This T cell receptor beta chain was identified during a study of blood T cell repertoires in COVID-19. At the level of the study: Among Cohort 3 donors, those recovered had two negative PCRs, clearance, or symptom resolution. COVID-19 samples collected from the United States, Italy and Spain covered acute and convalescent phases.

V lost 6 bases to trimming and J lost 0 bases, with 6 bases between them. Looked up from germline, CDR1 is KGHSH and CDR2 is LQKENI. The CDR3 runs 12 residues. Participants were aged about 18 to 100 years from around 26 US areas. This clone has just a few counts. This specimen includes other DNA sequences encoding the same CDR3. Assay used: immunoSEQ multiplex PCR; TCRdb lists only in-frame clones, some missing. Counted here are some 200,000 clones, 85% to 90% occurring once; the ten biggest clones make up about 3.1%. V usage is TRBV18 and J usage is TRBJ2-7; unclear D gene. Source material: PBMCs or T cells enriched from blood (not recorded which). The sequence came from a woman between 50 and 59 years old in a cohort exposed to, infected with or recovered from COVID-19 (not recorded which). In DNA, the CDR3 is TGTGCCAGCTCCCCTAGCTCCTACGAGCAGTACTTC. It codes for CASSPSSYEQYF.